This TCR beta chain was profiled in a study of T-cell memory formation after mild COVID-19. The TCR alpha and TCR beta cDNA libraries, bearing sample barcodes and UMIs, were generated by 5'RACE using constant-segment primers. In TCRdb, the 5' RACE reads were re-called with MiXCR into one record per CDR3 protein. The top ten hold roughly 3.7% of the sample, which has roughly 180,000 distinct CDR3 sequences, under 20% seen once. The V gene end was trimmed by 0 bases and the J gene end by 5 bases; junction bases not matched to a gene: 6. This CDR3 has 16 amino acids. In germline, CDR1 is DFQATT, CDR2 SNEGSKA (reference sequence).

This receptor was obtained from a man aged 18 to 35 who had mild COVID-19 (a few samples of this study predate the infection). Cell type and time point are not known. Sequenced: PBMCs or a T cell subset sorted from them (not recorded which). The chain couples TRBV20-1 to TRBJ2-3, with 12 bases lining up with TRBD1. The CDR3 nucleotides are TGCAGTGCTAGAGACGCGGGACAGGGGGCCCGAGATACGCAGTATTTT. Translation gives CSARDAGQGARDTQYF.